The present T cell receptor beta chain was sequenced within a study of early T cells in non-severe SARS-CoV-2 infection. Attached unique molecular identifiers marked individual cDNA molecules. TCRdb redid the calling of the 5' RACE reads with MiXCR, one entry per CDR3 protein. This sample has tens of thousands of distinct CDR3 sequences; about 5% occur once, and the top ten carry 7.6%. Germline CDR1 reads SGHDT; CDR2 reads YYEEEE. V lost 2 bases and J lost 5; bases outside the gene matches: 7. The CDR3 is made up of 15 amino acids. This clonotype was counted at least ten times. J is TRBJ2-5 and V is TRBV5-6; 9 nucleotides align to TRBD1. Material for sequencing was whole blood. This receptor was taken from an adult who was a healthcare worker with PCR-confirmed SARS-CoV-2 infection or an uninfected control (not recorded which). The CDR3 sequence: CASSLNTGGAETQYF. The CDR3 DNA sequence: TGTGCCAGCAGCTTAAATACAGGGGGCGCGGAGACCCAGTACTTC.